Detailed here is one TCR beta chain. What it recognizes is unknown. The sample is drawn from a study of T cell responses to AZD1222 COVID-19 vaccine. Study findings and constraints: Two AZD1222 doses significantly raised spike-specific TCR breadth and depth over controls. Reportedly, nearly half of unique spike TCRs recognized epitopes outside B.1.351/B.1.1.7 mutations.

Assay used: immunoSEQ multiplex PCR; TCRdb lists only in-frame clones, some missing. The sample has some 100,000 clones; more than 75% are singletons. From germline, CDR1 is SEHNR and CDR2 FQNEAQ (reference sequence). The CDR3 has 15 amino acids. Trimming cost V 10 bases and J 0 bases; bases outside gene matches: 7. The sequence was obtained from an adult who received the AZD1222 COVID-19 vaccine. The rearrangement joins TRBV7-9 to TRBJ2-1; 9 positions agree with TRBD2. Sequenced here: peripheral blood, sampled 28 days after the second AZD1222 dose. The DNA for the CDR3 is TGTGCCACCCTCCGTAGCGGGAGCTCCTACAATGAGCAGTTCTTC. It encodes CATLRSGSSYNEQFF.